These T cell receptor beta chains were read from a single sample in a study of cytotoxic CD8 clonotypes in ibrutinib-treated CLL. Clones were sequenced by immunoSEQ multiplex PCR, and TCRdb holds only the in-frame ones, with some missing. The data contain about 160,000 clones, roughly 80% of them seen just once; the ten biggest clones take up over 2%. Sequencing was performed on PBMCs, taken after 12 months of ibrutinib treatment. The receptors were gathered from a human donor with chronic lymphocytic leukemia. The conserved cysteine and the conserved F or W are not part of the CDR3 here. Each record gives: J gene, D gene, CDR3 length, V gene, CDR3 protein. The D gene is left open where the match is weak.

j_gene: TRBJ2-1; d_gene: .; len: 15; v_gene: TRBV25-1; CDR3aa: ASSESRGREGGNEQF
j_gene: TRBJ2-1; d_gene: TRBD2; len: 13; v_gene: TRBV5-6; CDR3aa: ASSFGAGGRNEQF
j_gene: TRBJ2-5; d_gene: TRBD1; len: 9; v_gene: TRBV7-6; CDR3aa: ASSPGTAQY
j_gene: TRBJ1-2; d_gene: TRBD1; len: 14; v_gene: TRBV13; CDR3aa: ASSLSGTGGIYGYT
j_gene: TRBJ1-2; d_gene: .; len: 14; v_gene: TRBV7-8; CDR3aa: ASSVDSATTNYGYT
j_gene: TRBJ1-6; d_gene: TRBD1; len: 13; v_gene: TRBV28; CDR3aa: ASSSPTGNNSPLH
j_gene: TRBJ2-7; d_gene: TRBD2; len: 13; v_gene: TRBV18; CDR3aa: ASSATWDYDYEQY
j_gene: TRBJ1-1; d_gene: .; len: 10; v_gene: TRBV6-1; CDR3aa: AIGNWFAEAF
j_gene: TRBJ2-7; d_gene: .; len: 12; v_gene: TRBV4-3; CDR3aa: ASSQAPQGYEQY
j_gene: TRBJ2-1; d_gene: TRBD1; len: 13; v_gene: TRBV19; CDR3aa: ASSTGTGFYNEQF
j_gene: TRBJ2-1; d_gene: TRBD1; len: 11; v_gene: TRBV29-1; CDR3aa: SVEKGTGYEQF
j_gene: TRBJ2-5; d_gene: .; len: 14; v_gene: TRBV28; CDR3aa: ASSLDAVGLGETQY
j_gene: TRBJ1-4; d_gene: .; len: 11; v_gene: TRBV4-2; CDR3aa: ASRPRFREKLF
j_gene: TRBJ1-1; d_gene: .; len: 19; v_gene: TRBV21-1; CDR3aa: ASSNPIEDRGVRVHNTEAF
j_gene: TRBJ2-1; d_gene: .; len: 11; v_gene: TRBV14; CDR3aa: ASSRLGQTSHL
j_gene: TRBJ1-1; d_gene: .; len: 9; v_gene: TRBV28; CDR3aa: ATRVNTEAF
j_gene: TRBJ1-2; d_gene: TRBD1; len: 12; v_gene: TRBV28; CDR3aa: ASSSGQGAPSYT
j_gene: TRBJ2-1; d_gene: .; len: 13; v_gene: TRBV5-1; CDR3aa: ASSLASVSYNEQF
j_gene: TRBJ1-6; d_gene: .; len: 15; v_gene: TRBV18; CDR3aa: ASSPMGNVGANSPLH
j_gene: TRBJ1-1; d_gene: .; len: 13; v_gene: TRBV7-2; CDR3aa: ASSLWGGMNTEAF
j_gene: TRBJ1-4; d_gene: .; len: 13; v_gene: TRBV4-3; CDR3aa: ASSQGGATNEKLF
j_gene: TRBJ2-1; d_gene: TRBD2; len: 15; v_gene: TRBV27; CDR3aa: ATSAPGLADSYNEQF
j_gene: TRBJ2-7; d_gene: .; len: 12; v_gene: TRBV30; CDR3aa: AWLSPNRDYEQY
j_gene: TRBJ1-1; d_gene: .; len: 11; v_gene: TRBV6-5; CDR3aa: ASSAQANTEAF
j_gene: TRBJ2-1; d_gene: .; len: 11; v_gene: TRBV9; CDR3aa: ASSAPLVNEQF
j_gene: TRBJ2-5; d_gene: .; len: 14; v_gene: TRBV1; CDR3aa: TSSQEIGQTQETQY
j_gene: TRBJ2-7; d_gene: .; len: 9; v_gene: TRBV7-2; CDR3aa: ASSASYEQY
j_gene: TRBJ2-2; d_gene: TRBD1; len: 16; v_gene: TRBV12-5; CDR3aa: ASGLRGQGIVRTGELF
j_gene: TRBJ1-5; d_gene: TRBD1; len: 14; v_gene: TRBV7-2; CDR3aa: ASSSEPGQGNQPQH
j_gene: TRBJ1-2; d_gene: .; len: 14; v_gene: TRBV10-3; CDR3aa: AISESGGVGVYGYT
j_gene: TRBJ1-1; d_gene: .; len: 14; v_gene: TRBV4-2; CDR3aa: ASSQERAGTNTEAF
j_gene: TRBJ2-3; d_gene: .; len: 15; v_gene: TRBV5-4; CDR3aa: ASSQDFRASSTDTQY
j_gene: TRBJ2-2; d_gene: .; len: 16; v_gene: TRBV5-5; CDR3aa: ASSFHQYRDANTGELF
j_gene: TRBJ1-3; d_gene: .; len: 12; v_gene: TRBV10-3; CDR3aa: AISEQGTGNTIY
j_gene: TRBJ2-2; d_gene: TRBD1; len: 14; v_gene: TRBV4-1; CDR3aa: ASSQGQGIGTGELF
j_gene: TRBJ1-5; d_gene: TRBD1; len: 13; v_gene: TRBV2; CDR3aa: ASRKTTGGNQPQH
j_gene: TRBJ1-2; d_gene: .; len: 13; v_gene: TRBV9; CDR3aa: ASSVSGSPNYGYT
j_gene: TRBJ2-7; d_gene: .; len: 10; v_gene: TRBV14; CDR3aa: ASSLSAGEQY
j_gene: TRBJ1-5; d_gene: TRBD1; len: 13; v_gene: TRBV6-1; CDR3aa: ASSPFQGASQPQH
j_gene: TRBJ2-3; d_gene: TRBD2; len: 16; v_gene: TRBV9; CDR3aa: ASSVVWSGLAGTDTQY
j_gene: TRBJ2-3; d_gene: .; len: 13; v_gene: TRBV4-2; CDR3aa: ASSQDGARVDTQY
j_gene: TRBJ2-5; d_gene: .; len: 12; v_gene: TRBV7-7; CDR3aa: ASSRDHRVETQY
j_gene: TRBJ2-7; d_gene: .; len: 11; v_gene: TRBV7-8; CDR3aa: ASSPGPYYEQY
j_gene: TRBJ1-1; d_gene: .; len: 11; v_gene: TRBV5-8; CDR3aa: ASLWDPNTEAF
j_gene: TRBJ1-1; d_gene: .; len: 12; v_gene: TRBV27; CDR3aa: ASSSGTPNTEAF
j_gene: TRBJ2-7; d_gene: TRBD2; len: 14; v_gene: TRBV6-1; CDR3aa: ASSADSGTRVYEQY
j_gene: TRBJ2-7; d_gene: TRBD1; len: 14; v_gene: TRBV11-2; CDR3aa: ASSSSSGQGARKQY
j_gene: TRBJ2-7; d_gene: .; len: 11; v_gene: TRBV7-2; CDR3aa: ASSLAGYYEQY
j_gene: TRBJ1-6; d_gene: .; len: 13; v_gene: TRBV28; CDR3aa: ASRPASSYNSPLH
j_gene: TRBJ1-5; d_gene: .; len: 13; v_gene: TRBV7-7; CDR3aa: ASSSHPREGQPQH
j_gene: TRBJ2-5; d_gene: TRBD1; len: 13; v_gene: TRBV25-1; CDR3aa: ASGGTGGFQETQY
j_gene: TRBJ1-5; d_gene: TRBD1; len: 14; v_gene: TRBV5-6; CDR3aa: ATTNQATGGNQPQH
j_gene: TRBJ2-7; d_gene: TRBD2; len: 15; v_gene: TRBV7-2; CDR3aa: ASSLNRLAGRLSEQY
j_gene: TRBJ1-3; d_gene: .; len: 11; v_gene: TRBV28; CDR3aa: ASTTRDGNTIY